Presented here are 14 T cell receptor beta chains from one specimen sequenced in a study of cytomegalovirus exposure and HLA in healthy donors. PCR used 60 Vbeta primers and 13 Jbeta primers. Profiling relied on immunoSEQ multiplex PCR, and the TCRdb table lists in-frame clones only, not all of them. The sample contains about 190,000 clones, roughly four fifths of which appear only once. Sequences were obtained from PBMCs. The receptor source for this set is a woman in her thirties in good health and CMV-seropositive.

V is TRBV19 and J is TRBJ1-6; 8 positions match TRBD1. The CDR3 has 15 amino acids. From germline, CDR1 is LNHDA and CDR2 SQIVND (reference sequence). Trimming cost V 5 bases and J 8 bases; bases outside gene matches: 8. CDR3 amino acids: CASSVRQGHDSPLHF. In DNA form, the CDR3 reads TGTGCCAGTAGTGTCCGACAGGGGCATGATTCACCCCTCCACTTT. The entire variable domain, with the rest obtained from reference TRBV19 and TRBJ1-6, is as follows: DGGITQSPKYLFRKEGQNVTLSCEQNLNHDAMYWYRQDPGQGLRLIYYSQIVNDFQKGDIAEGYSVSREKKESFPLTVTSAQKNPTAFYLCASSVRQGHDSPLHFGNGTRLTVT.

This chain connects TRBV27 to TRBJ1-1; D is uncertain. Germline loops: CDR1 MNHEY, CDR2 SMNVEV (reference sequence). V dropped 6 bases and J dropped 0 bases, with 8 bases sitting between them. The CDR3 has 13 amino acids. DNA for the CDR3: TGTGCCAGCAGAGAGCTCATGAACACTGAAGCTTTCTTT. It specifies CASRELMNTEAFF.

The V and J genes are TRBV6-4 and TRBJ1-5; TRBD1 might be the D (5 bases). Between the trimmed V and J ends, which lost 6 bases and 8 bases, there was a span of 14 bases. The germline V gene encodes CDR1 MRHNA and CDR2 SNTAGT. The CDR3 contains 13 residues. The CDR3 bases are TGTGCCAGCAGCGTGGACGGGGGGAAGCCCCAGCATTTT. This translates into CASSVDGGKPQHF.

The chain links TRBV19 to TRBJ1-5; weak D call: TRBD1 (5 bases). CDR3 length: 14 residues. Germline V gene lookup returns CDR1 LNHDA and CDR2 SQIVND (reference sequence). V was cut by 3 bases and J by 6 bases, with 12 bases left in between. CDR3 nucleotide sequence: TGTGCCAGTAGTATCGGGGGAGGTGGTCAGCCCCAGCATTTT. Its translation is CASSIGGGGQPQHF.

The chain uses TRBV2 and TRBJ1-4; 9 bases are shared with TRBD1. Germline values: CDR1 SNHLY, CDR2 FYNNEI. Unmatched junction bases numbered 6, after V lost 10 bases and J lost 6 bases. The CDR3 runs to 13 residues. Here the CDR3 reads CAIQGQGDEKLFF. The CDR3 DNA sequence: TGTGCCATCCAGGGACAGGGTGATGAAAAACTGTTTTTT. The full variable domain, rest sourced from reference TRBV2 and TRBJ1-4, is EPEVTQTPSHQVTQMGQEVILRCVPISNHLYFYWYRQILGQKVEFLVSFYNNEISEKSEIFDDQFSVERPDGSNFTLKIRSTKLEDSAMYFCAIQGQGDEKLFFGSGTQLSVL.

The rearrangement links TRBV2 to TRBJ2-7, with 7 nucleotides matching TRBD2. After removal of 6 bases from V and 1 base from J, the junction contained 6 bases not matched to a gene. This CDR3 region has 14 residues. CDR1 is SNHLY, CDR2 FYNNEI, per germline. The CDR3 DNA is TGTGCCAGCAGGGACGCTAGCGGATCCTACGAGCAGTACTTC. It translates to CASRDASGSYEQYF.

The CDR3 sequence is CASSLSGGGSIQYF. The CDR3 coding sequence is TGTGCCAGCAGTTTGAGCGGGGGTGGCTCCATTCAGTACTTC. The chain employs TRBV27 and TRBJ2-4; 8 positions agree with TRBD2. Germline V lookup: CDR1 MNHEY, CDR2 SMNVEV (reference sequence). This CDR3 spans 14 amino acids. Unmatched junction bases numbered 7, after V lost 3 bases and J lost 9 bases.

The V call is TRBV6-1, the J call TRBJ2-1; D unresolved. This CDR3 comprises 12 residues. CDR1 and CDR2 (germline): MNHNS, SASEGT. V was cut by 0 bases and J by 15 bases, with 12 bases left in between. CDR3 coding DNA: TGTGCCAGCAGTGAAGCCGTCTTTCAGCGGTTCTTC. Encoded protein: CASSEAVFQRFF.

The rearrangement uses TRBV11-2 and TRBJ2-2, with 11 nucleotides matching TRBD1. The CDR3 consists of 15 residues. CDR1 is SGHAT, CDR2 FQNNGV, per germline. V trimming: 1 base; J trimming: 9 bases; junction bases outside the gene matches: 4. The CDR3 bases are TGTGCCAGCAGCTTAGTGGACAGGGGGCAGAGGGAGCTGTTTTTT. This sequence encodes CASSLVDRGQRELFF.

The sample holds one count of this clone. The chain employs TRBV5-1 and TRBJ2-3, with 13 bases aligning to TRBD2. V trimming: 4 bases; J trimming: 6 bases; junction bases outside the gene matches: 8. This CDR3 contains 16 residues. Germline-derived CDR1 and CDR2 are SGHRS and YFSETQ. The CDR3 DNA sequence: TGCGCCAGCAGCCGTTCCGGACTAGCGGGAGAGGATACGCAGTATTTT. It yields the protein CASSRSGLAGEDTQYF.

J is TRBJ1-2 and V is TRBV28; D might be TRBD1 (6 bases). V was clipped by 6 bases and J by 8 bases, with 13 bases between them. Germline values: CDR1 MDHEN, CDR2 SYDVKM. The CDR3 extends over 12 amino acids. CDR3 loop: CASSSGVRGYTF. As DNA, the CDR3 is TGTGCCAGCAGCTCAGGGGTTAGGGGCTACACCTTC.

V gene TRBV28 combines with J gene TRBJ1-2; 7 nucleotides agree with TRBD1. Germline V gene lookup returns CDR1 MDHEN and CDR2 SYDVKM. After removal of 5 bases from V and 5 bases from J, the junction contained 11 bases not matched to a gene. The CDR3 is 15 amino acids. The CDR3 DNA is TGTGCCAGCAGTGCGTTATCCGGGACAGCTTATGGCTACACCTTC. Translation: CASSALSGTAYGYTF.

The chain links TRBV7-9 to TRBJ2-1; D gene ambiguous. The V gene lost 6 bases and the J gene lost 4 bases, with 4 bases spanning the gap. From germline, CDR1 is SEHNR and CDR2 FQNEAQ (reference sequence). The CDR3 runs 11 residues. The CDR3 DNA reads TGTGCCAGCAGACAGTACAATGAGCAGTTCTTC. It encodes CASRQYNEQFF.

This clone has a single count. The chain joins TRBV28 to TRBJ2-5, with 8 nucleotides matching TRBD2. V was clipped by 6 bases and J by 5 bases; unmatched bases: 14. Germline CDR1 MDHEN, CDR2 SYDVKM. This CDR3 is 16 amino acids long. The CDR3 nucleotides are TGTGCCAGCAGCATGGGGGCTAGCGGGCGGGGGGAGACCCAGTACTTC. Translating gives CASSMGASGRGETQYF.